A single sample gave rise to the 3 T cell receptor beta chains below, sequenced in a study of blood T cell repertoires in COVID-19. Method: immunoSEQ multiplex PCR; TCRdb's copy keeps in-frame clones and lacks some. The table has 100,000 to 150,000 clones, over 65% seen once. The sequencing sample was made of peripheral blood. The receptors come from a man aged 55-75 years with acute or convalescent COVID-19.

This rearrangement joins TRBV29-1 to TRBJ2-7, with 16 bases aligning to TRBD2. The germline V gene has CDR1 SQVTM and CDR2 ANQGSEA. V trimming: 4 bases; J trimming: 4 bases; junction bases outside the gene matches: 7. This CDR3 contains 16 residues. The CDR3 is CSVAGTSGRAAYEQYF. The CDR3 bases are TGCAGCGTTGCCGGGACTAGCGGGAGGGCCGCATACGAGCAGTACTTC.

As DNA, the CDR3 is TGTGCCAGCAGCGCCCTACCGGCGGGCTATGGCTACACCTTC. It yields the protein CASSALPAGYGYTF. The chain is built from TRBV9 and TRBJ1-2; D remains ambiguous. The germline V gene encodes CDR1 SGDLS and CDR2 YYNGEE. The CDR3 sequence is 14 residues long. Deletions cut 3 bases from V and 4 bases from J, with 13 bases between.

The chain employs TRBV28 and TRBJ1-5; D is undetermined. Germline V lookup: CDR1 MDHEN, CDR2 SYDVKM. V shed 5 bases and J shed 0 bases, with 23 bases lying between them. CDR3 length equals 19 residues. The CDR3 DNA reads as TGTGCCAGCAGTCCCTCCGACGGCGGCCCTCTATTTAGCAATCAGCCCCAGCATTTT. This sequence encodes CASSPSDGGPLFSNQPQHF. The full variable domain, in which reference TRBV28 and TRBJ1-5 provide the parts outside the CDR3, is DVKVTQSSRYLVKRTGEKVFLECVQDMDHENMFWYRQDPGLGLRLIYFSYDVKMKEKGDIPEGYSVSREKKERFSLILESASTNQTSMYLCASSPSDGGPLFSNQPQHFGDGTRLSIL.